A selection of T cell receptor beta chains follows, all from one sample in a study of blood T cells in healthy people across ages. TCRdb re-called the 5' RACE reads with MiXCR, one entry per CDR3 protein. This sample yields 790,000 or so distinct CDR3 sequences, of which 35% to 60% are seen a single time; 15% to 20% belongs to the top ten. Sequenced material: blood. Receptors originate from a man older than 75 in good health. Each CDR3 is given with its conserved first and last residue.

j_call	v_call	cdr3_aa
TRBJ2-7	TRBV6-5	CASRTGGIYEQYF
TRBJ1-6	TRBV5-1	CASSEASDNSPLHF
.	TRBV12-3/TRBV12-4	CASSLFPSGIEQYF
TRBJ2-1	TRBV30	CAWRARQGAWRERYNEQFF
TRBJ2-1	TRBV20-1	CSRQNEYNEQFF
TRBJ1-1	TRBV29-1	CSVEAHENTEAFF
TRBJ1-2	TRBV3-1	CASSQRARSNYGYTF
TRBJ1-2	TRBV7-9	CASSTTDRGNYGYTF
TRBJ1-2	TRBV7-9	CASSFEGNPYGYTF
TRBJ1-1	TRBV29-1	CSSARIGRWNTEAFF